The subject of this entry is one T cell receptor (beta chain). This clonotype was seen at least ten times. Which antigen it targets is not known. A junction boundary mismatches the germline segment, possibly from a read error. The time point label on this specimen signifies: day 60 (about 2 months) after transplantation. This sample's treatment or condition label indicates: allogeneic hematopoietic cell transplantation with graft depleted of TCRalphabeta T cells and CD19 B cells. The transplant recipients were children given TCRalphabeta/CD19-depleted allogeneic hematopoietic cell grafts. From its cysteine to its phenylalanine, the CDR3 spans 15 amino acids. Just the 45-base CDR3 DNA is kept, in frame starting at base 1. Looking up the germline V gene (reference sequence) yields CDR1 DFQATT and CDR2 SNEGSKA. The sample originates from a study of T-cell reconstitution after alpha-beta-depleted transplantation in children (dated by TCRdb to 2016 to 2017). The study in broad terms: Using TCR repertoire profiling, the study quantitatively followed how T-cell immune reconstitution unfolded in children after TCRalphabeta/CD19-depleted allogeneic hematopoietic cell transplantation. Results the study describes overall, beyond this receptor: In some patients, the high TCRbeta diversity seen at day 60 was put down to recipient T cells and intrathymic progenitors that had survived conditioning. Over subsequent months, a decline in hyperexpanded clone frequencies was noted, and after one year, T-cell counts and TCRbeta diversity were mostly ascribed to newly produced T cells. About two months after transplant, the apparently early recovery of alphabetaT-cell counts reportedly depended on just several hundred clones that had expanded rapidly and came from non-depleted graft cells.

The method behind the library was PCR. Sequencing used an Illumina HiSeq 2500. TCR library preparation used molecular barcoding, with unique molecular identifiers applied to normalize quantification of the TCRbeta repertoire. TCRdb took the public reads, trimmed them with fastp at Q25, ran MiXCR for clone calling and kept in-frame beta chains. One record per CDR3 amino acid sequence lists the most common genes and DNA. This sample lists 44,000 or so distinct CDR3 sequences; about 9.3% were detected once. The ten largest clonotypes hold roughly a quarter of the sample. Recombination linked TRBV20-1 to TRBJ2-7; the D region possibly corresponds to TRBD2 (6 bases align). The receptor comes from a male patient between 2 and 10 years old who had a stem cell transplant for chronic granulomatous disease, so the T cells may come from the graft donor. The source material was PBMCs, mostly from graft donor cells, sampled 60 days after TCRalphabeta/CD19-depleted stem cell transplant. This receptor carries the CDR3 CSARGRGGGPYEQYF. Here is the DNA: TGCAGTGCCAGAGGACGGGGAGGCGGACCCTACGAGCAGTACTTC.